This paragraph covers one T cell receptor (beta chain) sequence. Its specificity is unknown. Researchers gathered lesional scalp punch biopsies and peripheral blood from patients with alopecia areata. This entry is derived from a study of CD8+ T cells in alopecia areata. The CDR3 is 14 amino acids. V was pared by 4 bases and J by 4 bases, with 12 bases between. Germline CDR1 SGHDT, CDR2 YYEEEE. Extracted RNA was reverse transcribed, and the resulting cDNA served as sequencing template. This table comes from immunoSEQ multiplex PCR, and its TCRdb copy is limited to in-frame clones, with some not included. The sample consists of about 130,000 clones, about 47% of them appearing once. Study results and limitations: More clonal than normal scalp was lesional scalp, particularly alopecia totalis/universalis. Besides other cells, scalp samples also yield sequences of resident alphabeta T cells from normal skin. It was less clear whether patients shared TCRs than it was in mice, possibly because of HLA.

The specimen was CD8+ T cells sorted from blood, collected at week 0. The V gene is TRBV5-6, the J gene TRBJ1-3, with D unresolved. The sequence derives from a human donor with alopecia areata. The CDR3 nucleotides are TGTGCCAGCAGCCAAGGAGGGTTGGGAAACACCATATATTTT. Its translation is CASSQGGLGNTIYF.